This entry concerns a single TCR beta chain. This sample was taken from a study of T cells in localized non-small cell lung cancer. Only in-frame clones appear in the TCRdb table, and some are missing; sequencing was by immunoSEQ multiplex PCR. The sample records about 40,000 clones, more than 85% being singletons. The CDR3 extends over 16 amino acids. With 2 bases clipped from V and 1 base from J, the junction kept 7 bases outside the gene matches. Per germline, CDR1 MNHEY and CDR2 SMNVEV (reference sequence). The rearrangement uses TRBV27 and TRBJ2-5; TRBD1 matches 7 bases. The sequence was obtained from a man aged 18-55 years with stage I lung adenocarcinoma. The specimen was peripheral blood, collected before any cancer treatment. The CDR3: CASSLNPRGFQETQYF. CDR3 nucleotides: TGTGCCAGCAGTTTAAACCCCAGGGGGTTCCAAGAGACCCAGTACTTC.